A selection of T cell receptor beta chains follows, all from one sample in a study of shared clonotypes between healthy human individuals. Repertoires were generated with immunoSEQ multiplex PCR, while TCRdb's copy carries only in-frame clones and drops some. The top ten clones hold about 0.13% of a sample with roughly 2.5 million clones, roughly 92% of them seen once. What was sequenced was naive CD4+ T cells sorted from blood. The receptors here all came from a young man in good health. CDR3s include the opening cysteine and the closing phenylalanine or tryptophan. A D gene is named only where the DNA matches it firmly. Clone size is shown for a subset of rows, as once, few, many or a class of expanded clone.

clone size: -
D gene: -
CDR3 length: 16
V gene: TRBV2
J gene: TRBJ2-3
CDR3 DNA: TGTGCCAGCCGCCCCCCGTTGGGCGGGGGCTCAGATACGCAGTATTTT
CDR3 protein: CASRPPLGGGSDTQYF

clone size: -
D gene: -
CDR3 length: 16
V gene: TRBV4-1
J gene: TRBJ1-2
CDR3 DNA: TGCGCCAGCAGCCAAGAGGTGGGATCAGCTAACTATGGCTACACCTTC
CDR3 protein: CASSQEVGSANYGYTF

clone size: -
D gene: -
CDR3 length: 11
V gene: TRBV25-1
J gene: TRBJ2-5
CDR3 DNA: TGTGCCAGCAGTGATTATGGTGAACAGTACTTC
CDR3 protein: CASSDYGEQYF

clone size: -
D gene: -
CDR3 length: 13
V gene: TRBV5-4
J gene: TRBJ1-2
CDR3 DNA: TGTGCCAGCAGAAGGACAGACCTCTATGGCTACACCTTC
CDR3 protein: CASRRTDLYGYTF

clone size: -
D gene: TRBD1
CDR3 length: 18
V gene: TRBV27
J gene: TRBJ1-6
CDR3 DNA: TGTGCCAGCAGTAGTCCCCAGGGGGCAGGCTCCTATAATTCACCCCTCCACTTT
CDR3 protein: CASSSPQGAGSYNSPLHF

clone size: -
D gene: -
CDR3 length: 11
V gene: TRBV2
J gene: TRBJ1-2
CDR3 DNA: TGTGCCAGCAGTGAAAACAGCAACCCTTTCTTC
CDR3 protein: CASSENSNPFF

clone size: -
D gene: TRBD1
CDR3 length: 19
V gene: TRBV18
J gene: TRBJ2-6
CDR3 DNA: TGTGCCAGCTCACCACTGCAAGGGACAGGGGGCACTGGGGCCAACGTCCTGACTTTC
CDR3 protein: CASSPLQGTGGTGANVLTF

clone size: -
D gene: TRBD1
CDR3 length: 16
V gene: TRBV28
J gene: TRBJ2-6
CDR3 DNA: TGTGCCAGCAGTTCAACAGGGGCTGCTGGGGCCAACGTCCTGACTTTC
CDR3 protein: CASSSTGAAGANVLTF

clone size: -
D gene: TRBD2
CDR3 length: 15
V gene: TRBV11-2
J gene: TRBJ2-7
CDR3 DNA: TGTGCCAGCAGCCGTAGACTAGCGGGGTCCTACGAGCAGTACTTC
CDR3 protein: CASSRRLAGSYEQYF

clone size: -
D gene: -
CDR3 length: 14
V gene: TRBV27
J gene: TRBJ1-2
CDR3 DNA: TGTGCCAGCAGTTTAAAGCCAGGCTATAGCGGCTACACCTTC
CDR3 protein: CASSLKPGYSGYTF

clone size: few
D gene: -
CDR3 length: 13
V gene: TRBV14
J gene: TRBJ1-2
CDR3 DNA: TGTGCCAGCAGCCAACTCCAAGGTGTTGGCTACACCTTC
CDR3 protein: CASSQLQGVGYTF

clone size: -
D gene: -
CDR3 length: 16
V gene: TRBV9
J gene: TRBJ2-2
CDR3 DNA: TGTGCCAGCAGCGTGTCTGGGACTGGAGACACCGGGGAGCTGTTTTTT
CDR3 protein: CASSVSGTGDTGELFF

clone size: -
D gene: -
CDR3 length: 15
V gene: TRBV7-2
J gene: TRBJ1-2
CDR3 DNA: TGTGCCAGCAGCTTAGGACAGACCGCTAACTATGGCTACACCTTC
CDR3 protein: CASSLGQTANYGYTF

clone size: -
D gene: TRBD2
CDR3 length: 18
V gene: TRBV10-2
J gene: TRBJ2-5
CDR3 DNA: TGCGCCAGCAGTGAGTCGCCGGGACTAGCGGCGGGCCAAGAGACCCAGTACTTC
CDR3 protein: CASSESPGLAAGQETQYF

clone size: once
D gene: -
CDR3 length: 17
V gene: TRBV15
J gene: TRBJ1-3
CDR3 DNA: TGTGCCACCAGCAGAAACTCTATGACAGTGCCTGGAAACACCATATATTTT
CDR3 protein: CATSRNSMTVPGNTIYF

clone size: -
D gene: TRBD1
CDR3 length: 16
V gene: TRBV28
J gene: TRBJ1-2
CDR3 DNA: TGTGCCAGCAGTCCCGGGACAGGGCCCCAAAACTATGGCTACACCTTC
CDR3 protein: CASSPGTGPQNYGYTF

clone size: -
D gene: TRBD1
CDR3 length: 14
V gene: TRBV11-2
J gene: TRBJ2-7
CDR3 DNA: TGTGCCAGCAGCTTGATGGGACAGGGGGCCGAGCAGTACTTC
CDR3 protein: CASSLMGQGAEQYF

clone size: -
D gene: -
CDR3 length: 14
V gene: TRBV21-1
J gene: TRBJ2-7
CDR3 DNA: TGTGCCAGCAGCAAAGGAGGGAGGGGGCCGGAGCAGTACTTC
CDR3 protein: CASSKGGRGPEQYF

clone size: -
D gene: TRBD2
CDR3 length: 17
V gene: TRBV28
J gene: TRBJ2-2
CDR3 DNA: TGTGCCAGCAGCCTGAACCACCCGGGAGGGATGGCCGGGGAGCTGTTTTTT
CDR3 protein: CASSLNHPGGMAGELFF

clone size: -
D gene: TRBD1
CDR3 length: 14
V gene: TRBV2
J gene: TRBJ1-4
CDR3 DNA: TGTGCCAGCAGGGGACAGGGGACTAATGAAAAACTGTTTTTT
CDR3 protein: CASRGQGTNEKLFF

clone size: -
D gene: -
CDR3 length: 14
V gene: TRBV4-1
J gene: TRBJ2-5
CDR3 DNA: TGCGCCAGCAGCCAAGGCCTCGAGAGAGAGACCCAGTACTTC
CDR3 protein: CASSQGLERETQYF

clone size: -
D gene: TRBD2
CDR3 length: 14
V gene: TRBV12-5
J gene: TRBJ2-7
CDR3 DNA: TGTGCTAGTGGTCGGCTAGCGGAAACCTACGAGCAGTACTTC
CDR3 protein: CASGRLAETYEQYF

clone size: once
D gene: TRBD1
CDR3 length: 15
V gene: TRBV6-1
J gene: TRBJ2-5
CDR3 DNA: TGTGCCAGCAGTGGGGACAGGCCTCTGGGGGAGACCCAGTACTTC
CDR3 protein: CASSGDRPLGETQYF

clone size: -
D gene: -
CDR3 length: 15
V gene: TRBV11-1
J gene: TRBJ2-5
CDR3 DNA: TGTGCCAGCAGCCCGAATCCCCTTAGGGGAGAGACCCAGTACTTC
CDR3 protein: CASSPNPLRGETQYF

clone size: -
D gene: TRBD1
CDR3 length: 16
V gene: TRBV18
J gene: TRBJ1-1
CDR3 DNA: TGTGCCAGCTCACGGTCAGGGGGCGCCAAGACCACTGAAGCTTTCTTT
CDR3 protein: CASSRSGGAKTTEAFF

clone size: -
D gene: TRBD1
CDR3 length: 13
V gene: TRBV6-1
J gene: TRBJ2-3
CDR3 DNA: TGTGCCAGCAGACCTACAGGGGCGGAAACGCAGTATTTT
CDR3 protein: CASRPTGAETQYF

clone size: -
D gene: -
CDR3 length: 13
V gene: TRBV27
J gene: TRBJ1-2
CDR3 DNA: TGTGCCAGCAGTTTCGGGGAAAACTATGGCTACACCTTC
CDR3 protein: CASSFGENYGYTF

clone size: -
D gene: -
CDR3 length: 13
V gene: TRBV5-1
J gene: TRBJ2-3
CDR3 DNA: TGCGCCAGCAGCTTGGGAGTCGCAGATACGCAGTATTTT
CDR3 protein: CASSLGVADTQYF

clone size: -
D gene: -
CDR3 length: 13
V gene: TRBV18
J gene: TRBJ2-7
CDR3 DNA: TGTGCCAGCTCACAGGGTTTATTGATAGAGCAGTACTTC
CDR3 protein: CASSQGLLIEQYF

clone size: -
D gene: -
CDR3 length: 14
V gene: TRBV6-1
J gene: TRBJ1-1
CDR3 DNA: TGTGCCAGCAGTGTGGAACAGGGTATGGGGGAAGCTTTCTTT
CDR3 protein: CASSVEQGMGEAFF

clone size: -
D gene: TRBD2
CDR3 length: 14
V gene: TRBV19
J gene: TRBJ2-7
CDR3 DNA: TGTGCCAGTAAACAGACTAGCGGGAGATACGAGCAGTACTTC
CDR3 protein: CASKQTSGRYEQYF

clone size: -
D gene: -
CDR3 length: 16
V gene: TRBV6-6
J gene: TRBJ2-3
CDR3 DNA: TGTGCCAGCAGTTCCAGCAGGGGAAGAGGCACAGATACGCAGTATTTT
CDR3 protein: CASSSSRGRGTDTQYF

clone size: -
D gene: -
CDR3 length: 14
V gene: TRBV5-1
J gene: TRBJ2-1
CDR3 DNA: TGCGCCAGCAGCCCCGGGGGACGTAACAATGAGCAGTTCTTC
CDR3 protein: CASSPGGRNNEQFF

clone size: -
D gene: -
CDR3 length: 13
V gene: TRBV28
J gene: TRBJ1-2
CDR3 DNA: TGTGCCAGCAGCCGATATTCGGGGTATGGCTACACCTTC
CDR3 protein: CASSRYSGYGYTF

clone size: -
D gene: -
CDR3 length: 14
V gene: TRBV7-9
J gene: TRBJ2-3
CDR3 DNA: TGTGCCAGCAGCTCCTCGGGTCACACAGATACGCAGTATTTT
CDR3 protein: CASSSSGHTDTQYF

clone size: -
D gene: -
CDR3 length: 15
V gene: TRBV15
J gene: TRBJ1-4
CDR3 DNA: TGTGCCACCAGCAGAGAAGGGGCAGGACCCGAAAAACTGTTTTTT
CDR3 protein: CATSREGAGPEKLFF

clone size: -
D gene: -
CDR3 length: 13
V gene: TRBV30
J gene: TRBJ2-2
CDR3 DNA: TGTGCCTGGGGTAGGGGGAACACCGGGGAGCTGTTTTTT
CDR3 protein: CAWGRGNTGELFF

clone size: -
D gene: -
CDR3 length: 14
V gene: TRBV28
J gene: TRBJ1-2
CDR3 DNA: TGTGCCAGCAGTTTACCCATAGCTAACTATGGCTACACCTTC
CDR3 protein: CASSLPIANYGYTF

clone size: -
D gene: TRBD1
CDR3 length: 15
V gene: TRBV6-5
J gene: TRBJ2-7
CDR3 DNA: TGTGCCAGCAGTTACTCCCGACAGGGTACCTACGAGCAGTACTTC
CDR3 protein: CASSYSRQGTYEQYF

clone size: -
D gene: -
CDR3 length: 15
V gene: TRBV27
J gene: TRBJ1-5
CDR3 DNA: TGTGCCAGCAGTTTAACCAGCCGTAGCAATCAGCCCCAGCATTTT
CDR3 protein: CASSLTSRSNQPQHF

clone size: -
D gene: TRBD2
CDR3 length: 14
V gene: TRBV6-5
J gene: TRBJ2-7
CDR3 DNA: TGTGCCAGCAGTTGGACTAGCGACGACTACGAGCAGTACTTC
CDR3 protein: CASSWTSDDYEQYF

clone size: -
D gene: -
CDR3 length: 15
V gene: TRBV7-2
J gene: TRBJ1-1
CDR3 DNA: TGTGCCAGCAGCTCAGCGGGACCGATGAACACTGAAGCTTTCTTT
CDR3 protein: CASSSAGPMNTEAFF

clone size: -
D gene: TRBD1
CDR3 length: 14
V gene: TRBV2
J gene: TRBJ2-1
CDR3 DNA: TGTGCCAGCAGTGCAGGGGGCAGGTACAATGAGCAGTTCTTC
CDR3 protein: CASSAGGRYNEQFF

clone size: -
D gene: -
CDR3 length: 13
V gene: TRBV27
J gene: TRBJ1-1
CDR3 DNA: TGTGCCACCCAGGCAGGCCTTAGCACTGAAGCTTTCTTT
CDR3 protein: CATQAGLSTEAFF

clone size: once
D gene: -
CDR3 length: 14
V gene: TRBV5-1
J gene: TRBJ1-2
CDR3 DNA: TGCGCCAGCAGCATTTTTACAGAGACGAGTGGCTACACCTTC
CDR3 protein: CASSIFTETSGYTF

clone size: -
D gene: -
CDR3 length: 13
V gene: TRBV7-3
J gene: TRBJ1-1
CDR3 DNA: TGTGCCAGCAGCTTAGGGGGGAGGACTGAAGCTTTCTTT
CDR3 protein: CASSLGGRTEAFF

clone size: -
D gene: TRBD1
CDR3 length: 15
V gene: TRBV7-9
J gene: TRBJ1-4
CDR3 DNA: TGTGCCAGCAGCCCGGACAGGGCCACTAATGAAAAACTGTTTTTT
CDR3 protein: CASSPDRATNEKLFF

clone size: -
D gene: -
CDR3 length: 14
V gene: TRBV5-1
J gene: TRBJ2-3
CDR3 DNA: TGCGCCAGTCGAGGACAGGGAGGGGCAGATACGCAGTATTTT
CDR3 protein: CASRGQGGADTQYF

clone size: -
D gene: TRBD1
CDR3 length: 15
V gene: TRBV19
J gene: TRBJ1-1
CDR3 DNA: TGTGCCAGTAGTCTACAGGGGGCAGTTGGCACTGAAGCTTTCTTT
CDR3 protein: CASSLQGAVGTEAFF

clone size: -
D gene: TRBD2
CDR3 length: 20
V gene: TRBV5-1
J gene: TRBJ2-2
CDR3 DNA: TGCGCCAGCAGACTAACGCCTAGCGGGGGCACACTCCAGAACACCGGGGAGCTGTTTTTT
CDR3 protein: CASRLTPSGGTLQNTGELFF

clone size: -
D gene: -
CDR3 length: 15
V gene: TRBV14
J gene: TRBJ2-7
CDR3 DNA: TGTGCCAGCAGCCCCGGACGGGCGAGCTCCTACGAGCAGTACTTC
CDR3 protein: CASSPGRASSYEQYF

clone size: -
D gene: -
CDR3 length: 14
V gene: TRBV6-1
J gene: TRBJ1-5
CDR3 DNA: TGTGCCAGCAGATTTACAGGGTCCAATCAGCCCCAGCATTTT
CDR3 protein: CASRFTGSNQPQHF

clone size: -
D gene: TRBD2
CDR3 length: 15
V gene: TRBV6-1
J gene: TRBJ2-3
CDR3 DNA: TGTGCCAGCACGGCGGGGGGGCTCAGCACAGATACGCAGTATTTT
CDR3 protein: CASTAGGLSTDTQYF

clone size: -
D gene: -
CDR3 length: 15
V gene: TRBV30
J gene: TRBJ2-2
CDR3 DNA: TGTGCCTGGAGCTCCCCCGGGACAACCACCGGGGAGCTGTTTTTT
CDR3 protein: CAWSSPGTTTGELFF

clone size: few
D gene: -
CDR3 length: 14
V gene: TRBV18
J gene: TRBJ1-1
CDR3 DNA: TGTGCCAGCTCACCAAACAGGGAGTTCACTGAAGCTTTCTTT
CDR3 protein: CASSPNREFTEAFF

clone size: -
D gene: -
CDR3 length: 15
V gene: TRBV19
J gene: TRBJ1-5
CDR3 DNA: TGTGCCAGTAGTATGACAGGTAATAGCAATCAGCCCCAGCATTTT
CDR3 protein: CASSMTGNSNQPQHF

clone size: -
D gene: -
CDR3 length: 14
V gene: TRBV27
J gene: TRBJ1-2
CDR3 DNA: TGTGCCAGCAGTTTATTGGGGCAGAACTATGGCTACACCTTC
CDR3 protein: CASSLLGQNYGYTF

clone size: -
D gene: -
CDR3 length: 14
V gene: TRBV9
J gene: TRBJ1-1
CDR3 DNA: TGTGCCAGCAGCCCCCAGAGGAAGGGGACTGAAGCTTTCTTT
CDR3 protein: CASSPQRKGTEAFF